Listed below are T cell receptor beta chains from one sample, sequenced in a study of blood T cell repertoires in COVID-19. Sequencing was performed with immunoSEQ multiplex PCR; in TCRdb, only in-frame clones are kept and a portion is missing. The sample has roughly 64,000 clones, about 86% seen once. The sequencing sample was made of peripheral blood. These TCRs come from a man aged 35 to 55 with acute or convalescent COVID-19. Both conserved end residues are part of each CDR3.

>TRBV10-2|13
CASSEDRAYGYTF
>TRBV6-5|13
CASSSGRNEKLFF
>TRBV7-6|14
CASSSDPRTDTQYF
>TRBV27|15
CASSPLRSRSTEAFF
>TRBV24-1|16
CATSDRLAGSRDEQFF
>TRBV7-2|16
CASSLRRGLMNTEAFF
>TRBV29-1|14
CSANKAQGDTEAFF
>TRBV6-1|12
CASSEMSYEQYF
>TRBV5-1|16
CASSARDSRYQETQYF
>TRBV7-8|12
CASSRLQETQYF
>TRBV3-1/TRBV3-2|16
CASSRSTSGGGETQYF
>TRBV5-4|16
CASSFGLLAGTGELFF
>TRBV19|13
CASTPLGQSPPSF
>TRBV6-5|13
CASSKEGNQPQHF
>TRBV4-1|16
CASSRTLAGSTDTQYF
>TRBV16|15
CASRPGQVPTYEQYF
>TRBV5-5|16
CASSLGQGLSNQPQHF
>TRBV2|14
CASSGIRGKETQYF
>TRBV29-1|11
CSVRLGETQYF
>TRBV18|16
CASSPLGVRGYSPLHF
>TRBV11-3|12
CASSRGRGEQYF
>TRBV5-4|12
CASSLKGGEAFF
>TRBV28|17
CASHRRQGRGMNTEAFF
>TRBV3-1/TRBV3-2|14
CASSQDLLNTEAFF
>TRBV5-1|14
CASSFRGADTEAFF
>TRBV13|16
CASSLGARQTNYGYTF
>TRBV6-6|14
CASSYSKQVSGYTF
>TRBV18|13
CASSPGTGEKLFF
>TRBV30|15
CAWSEWGGSGNTIYF
>TRBV10-1|14
CASSEYRGKTEAFF
>TRBV2|14
CASLTSVVTGELFF
>TRBV6-6|15
CASRPTGTGSGGYTF
>TRBV19|13
CASKSTRLYGYTF
>TRBV29-1|14
CSVTLAGPNYGYTF
>TRBV30|13
CAWGWTGPREQYF
>TRBV27|16
CASSSPLGGRNQPQHF
>TRBV29-1|12
CSARGSTDTQYF
>TRBV7-3|13
CASSLEMGTEAFF
>TRBV4-1|17
CASSSRQGSATNEKLFF
>TRBV7-3|16
CASSLNSGGDTGELFF